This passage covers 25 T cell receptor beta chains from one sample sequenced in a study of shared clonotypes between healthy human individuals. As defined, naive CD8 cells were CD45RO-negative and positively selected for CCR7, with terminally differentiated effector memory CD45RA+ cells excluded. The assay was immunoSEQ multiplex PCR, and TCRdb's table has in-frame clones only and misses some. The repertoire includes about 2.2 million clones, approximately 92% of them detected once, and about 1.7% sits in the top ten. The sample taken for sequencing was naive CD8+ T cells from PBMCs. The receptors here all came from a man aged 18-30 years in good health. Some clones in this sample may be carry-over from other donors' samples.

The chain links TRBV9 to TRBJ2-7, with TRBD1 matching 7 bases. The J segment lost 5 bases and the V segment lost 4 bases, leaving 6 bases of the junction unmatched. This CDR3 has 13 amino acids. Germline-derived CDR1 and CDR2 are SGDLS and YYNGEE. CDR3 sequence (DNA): TGTGCCAGCAGCCTTGACAGGGAGCACGAGCAGTACTTC. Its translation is CASSLDREHEQYF.

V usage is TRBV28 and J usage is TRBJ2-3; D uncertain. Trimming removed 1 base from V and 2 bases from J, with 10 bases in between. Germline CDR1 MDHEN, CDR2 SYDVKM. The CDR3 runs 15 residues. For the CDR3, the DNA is TGTGCCAGCAGTTTATTGGCGGAAGACACAGATACGCAGTATTTT. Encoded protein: CASSLLAEDTDTQYF.

The CDR3 bases are TGTGCCAGCAGTTTATGGGGGGACCCTAAGGACAATCAGCCCCAGCATTTT. Protein: CASSLWGDPKDNQPQHF. The chain links TRBV27 to TRBJ1-5, with D possibly being TRBD1 (5 bases). Deletions cut 1 base from V and 3 bases from J, with 16 bases between. CDR1 is MNHEY, CDR2 SMNVEV, per germline (reference sequence). This CDR3 contains 17 residues.

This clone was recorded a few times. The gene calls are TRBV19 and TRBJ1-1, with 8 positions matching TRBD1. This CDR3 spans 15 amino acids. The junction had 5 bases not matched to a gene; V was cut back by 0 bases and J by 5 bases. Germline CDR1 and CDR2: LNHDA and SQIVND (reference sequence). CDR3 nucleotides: TGTGCCAGTAGTATAGAAGGACAGGGCAGGACTGAAGCTTTCTTT. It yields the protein CASSIEGQGRTEAFF.

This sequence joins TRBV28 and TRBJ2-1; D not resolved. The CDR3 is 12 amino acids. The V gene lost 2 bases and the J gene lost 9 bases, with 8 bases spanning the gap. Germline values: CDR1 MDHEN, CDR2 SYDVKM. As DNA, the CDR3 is TGTGCCAGCAGTTTAAGGGTGCGTGAGCAGTTCTTC. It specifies CASSLRVREQFF.

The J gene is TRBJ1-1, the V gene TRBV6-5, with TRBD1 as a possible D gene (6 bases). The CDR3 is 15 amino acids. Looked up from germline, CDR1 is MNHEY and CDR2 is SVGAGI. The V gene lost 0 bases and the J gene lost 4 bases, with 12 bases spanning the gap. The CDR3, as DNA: TGTGCCAGCAGTTACTCAGAGGGGGTGGCCACTGAAGCTTTCTTT. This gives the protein CASSYSEGVATEAFF.

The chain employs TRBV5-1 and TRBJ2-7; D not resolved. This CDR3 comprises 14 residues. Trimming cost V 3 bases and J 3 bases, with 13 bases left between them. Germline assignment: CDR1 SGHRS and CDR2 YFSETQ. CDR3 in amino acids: CASSSAGSFYEQYF. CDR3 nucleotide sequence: TGCGCCAGCAGCTCGGCCGGCAGCTTCTACGAGCAGTACTTC.

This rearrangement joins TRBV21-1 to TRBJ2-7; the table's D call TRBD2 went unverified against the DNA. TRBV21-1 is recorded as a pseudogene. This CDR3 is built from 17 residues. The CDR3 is CASSPRWTSGSHNEQYF. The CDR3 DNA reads TGTGCCAGCAGCCCCAGGTGGACTAGCGGGAGTCACAATGAGCAGTACTTC.

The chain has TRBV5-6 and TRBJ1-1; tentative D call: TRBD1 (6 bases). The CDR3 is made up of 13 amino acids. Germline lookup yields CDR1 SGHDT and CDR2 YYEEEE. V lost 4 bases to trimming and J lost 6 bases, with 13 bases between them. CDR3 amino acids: CASSPEDSPEAFF. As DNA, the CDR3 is TGTGCCAGCAGCCCAGAGGACAGCCCTGAAGCTTTCTTT.

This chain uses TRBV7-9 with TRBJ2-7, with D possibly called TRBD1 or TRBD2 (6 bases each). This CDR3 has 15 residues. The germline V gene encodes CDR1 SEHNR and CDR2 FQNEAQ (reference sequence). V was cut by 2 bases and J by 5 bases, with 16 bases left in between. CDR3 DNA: TGTGCCAGCAGCTTAAAGGGGGGTAATCCTGACGAGCAGTACTTC. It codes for CASSLKGGNPDEQYF.

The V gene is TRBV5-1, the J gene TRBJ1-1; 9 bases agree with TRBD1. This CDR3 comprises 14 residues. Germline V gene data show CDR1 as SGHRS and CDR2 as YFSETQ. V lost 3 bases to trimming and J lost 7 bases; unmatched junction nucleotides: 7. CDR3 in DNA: TGCGCCAGCAGCTATGGAACAGGGGGCTATGAAGCTTTCTTT. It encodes CASSYGTGGYEAFF.

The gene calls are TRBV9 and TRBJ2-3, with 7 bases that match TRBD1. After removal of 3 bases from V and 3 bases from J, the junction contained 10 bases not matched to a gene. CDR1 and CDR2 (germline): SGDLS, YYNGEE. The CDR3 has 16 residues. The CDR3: CASSGKGGAGTDTQYF. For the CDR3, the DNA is TGTGCCAGCAGCGGAAAAGGGGGCGCCGGGACAGATACGCAGTATTTT.

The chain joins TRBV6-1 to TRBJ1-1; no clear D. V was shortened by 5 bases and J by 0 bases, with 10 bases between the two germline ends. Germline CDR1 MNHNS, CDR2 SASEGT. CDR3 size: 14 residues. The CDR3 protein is CASSPRRLNTEAFF. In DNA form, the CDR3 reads TGTGCCAGCAGTCCAAGGCGGCTGAACACTGAAGCTTTCTTT.

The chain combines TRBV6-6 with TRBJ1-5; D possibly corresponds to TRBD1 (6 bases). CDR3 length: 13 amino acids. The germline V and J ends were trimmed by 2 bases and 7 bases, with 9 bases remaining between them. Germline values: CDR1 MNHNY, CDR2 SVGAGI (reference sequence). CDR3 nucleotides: TGTGCCAGCAGTTACGGGGGCGGGCAGCCCCAGCATTTT. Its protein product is CASSYGGGQPQHF.

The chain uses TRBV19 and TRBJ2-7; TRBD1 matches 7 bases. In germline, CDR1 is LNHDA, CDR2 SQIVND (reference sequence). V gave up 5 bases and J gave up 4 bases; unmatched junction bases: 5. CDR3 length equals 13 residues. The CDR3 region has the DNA TGTGCCAGTAGTCCCTGGGACAGTTACGAGCAGTACTTC. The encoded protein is CASSPWDSYEQYF.

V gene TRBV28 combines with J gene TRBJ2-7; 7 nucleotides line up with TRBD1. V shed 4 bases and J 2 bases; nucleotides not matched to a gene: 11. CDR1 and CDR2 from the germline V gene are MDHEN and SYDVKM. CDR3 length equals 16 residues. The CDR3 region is CASSSPRQGQTYEQYF. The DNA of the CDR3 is TGTGCCAGCAGTTCCCCCCGACAGGGACAAACCTACGAGCAGTACTTC.

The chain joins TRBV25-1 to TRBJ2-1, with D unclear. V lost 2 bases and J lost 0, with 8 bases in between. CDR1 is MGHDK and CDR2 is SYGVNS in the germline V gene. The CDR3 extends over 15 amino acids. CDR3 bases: TGTGCCAGCAGTGAAACCCGCAGCTCCTACAATGAGCAGTTCTTC. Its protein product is CASSETRSSYNEQFF. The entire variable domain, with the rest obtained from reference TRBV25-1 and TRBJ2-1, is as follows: EADIYQTPRYLVIGTGKKITLECSQTMGHDKMYWYQQDPGMELHLIHYSYGVNSTEKGDLSSESTVSRIRTEHFPLTLESARPSHTSQYLCASSETRSSYNEQFFGPGTRLTVL.

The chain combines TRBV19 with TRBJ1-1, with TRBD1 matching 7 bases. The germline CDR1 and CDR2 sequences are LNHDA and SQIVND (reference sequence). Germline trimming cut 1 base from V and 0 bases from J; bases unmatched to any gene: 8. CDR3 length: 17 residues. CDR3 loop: CASSIVVGTDMNTEAFF. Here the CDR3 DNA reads TGTGCCAGTAGTATAGTCGTGGGGACAGACATGAACACTGAAGCTTTCTTT.

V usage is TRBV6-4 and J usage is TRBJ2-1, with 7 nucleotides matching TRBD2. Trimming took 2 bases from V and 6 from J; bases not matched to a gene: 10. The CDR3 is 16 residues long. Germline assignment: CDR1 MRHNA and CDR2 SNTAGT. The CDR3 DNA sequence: TGTGCCAGCAGTGACCGCGGGACTACCGGGAGCAATGAGCAGTTCTTC. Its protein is CASSDRGTTGSNEQFF.

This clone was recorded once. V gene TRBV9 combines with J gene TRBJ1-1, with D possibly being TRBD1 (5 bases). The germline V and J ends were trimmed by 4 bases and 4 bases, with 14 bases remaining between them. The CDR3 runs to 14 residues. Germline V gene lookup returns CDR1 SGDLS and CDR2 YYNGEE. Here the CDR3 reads CASSSRGTFTEAFF. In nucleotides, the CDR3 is TGTGCCAGCAGCTCCCGCGGGACGTTCACTGAAGCTTTCTTT.

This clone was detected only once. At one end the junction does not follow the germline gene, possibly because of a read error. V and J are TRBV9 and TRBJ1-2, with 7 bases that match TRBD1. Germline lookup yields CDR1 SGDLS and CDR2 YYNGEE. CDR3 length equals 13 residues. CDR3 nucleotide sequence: TGTGCCAGCAGCGGGACAGGATATGATGGCTATACCTTC. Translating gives CASSGTGYDGYTF.

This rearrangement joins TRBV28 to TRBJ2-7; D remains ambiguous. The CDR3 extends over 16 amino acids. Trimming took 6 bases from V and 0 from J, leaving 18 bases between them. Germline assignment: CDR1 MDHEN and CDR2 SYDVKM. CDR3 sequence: CASSPYGLRASYEQYF. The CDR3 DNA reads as TGTGCCAGCAGCCCGTATGGCCTACGGGCCTCCTACGAGCAGTACTTC.

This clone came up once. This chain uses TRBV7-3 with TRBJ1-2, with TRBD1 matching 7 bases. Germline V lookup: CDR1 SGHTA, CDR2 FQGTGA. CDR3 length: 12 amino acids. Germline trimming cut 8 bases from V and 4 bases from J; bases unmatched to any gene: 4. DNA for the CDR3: TGTGCCAGCCCGGACAGGAGCTATGGCTACACCTTC. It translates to CASPDRSYGYTF.

The CDR3 DNA reads TGTGCCAGCAGCTTCAGTTGGGGCTCTGGAAACACCATATATTTT. Its translation: CASSFSWGSGNTIYF. The chain employs TRBV5-4 and TRBJ1-3; unclear D gene. This CDR3 region has 15 residues. CDR1 is SGHNT, CDR2 YYREEE, per germline (reference sequence). V was shortened by 2 bases and J by 0 bases, with 9 bases between the two germline ends. The full variable domain, with the rest looked up from reference TRBV5-4 and TRBJ1-3, is ETGVTQSPTHLIKTRGQQVTLRCSSQSGHNTVSWYQQALGQGPQFIFQYYREEENGRGNFPPRFSGLQFPNYSSELNVNALELDDSALYLCASSFSWGSGNTIYFGEGSWLTVV.

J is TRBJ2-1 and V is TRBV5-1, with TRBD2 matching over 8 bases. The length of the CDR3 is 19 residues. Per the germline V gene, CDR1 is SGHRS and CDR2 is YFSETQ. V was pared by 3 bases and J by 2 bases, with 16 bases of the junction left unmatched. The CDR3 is CASSYELVDVAGTYNEQFF. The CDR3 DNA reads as TGCGCCAGCAGCTACGAATTAGTTGACGTAGCGGGGACCTACAATGAGCAGTTCTTC.